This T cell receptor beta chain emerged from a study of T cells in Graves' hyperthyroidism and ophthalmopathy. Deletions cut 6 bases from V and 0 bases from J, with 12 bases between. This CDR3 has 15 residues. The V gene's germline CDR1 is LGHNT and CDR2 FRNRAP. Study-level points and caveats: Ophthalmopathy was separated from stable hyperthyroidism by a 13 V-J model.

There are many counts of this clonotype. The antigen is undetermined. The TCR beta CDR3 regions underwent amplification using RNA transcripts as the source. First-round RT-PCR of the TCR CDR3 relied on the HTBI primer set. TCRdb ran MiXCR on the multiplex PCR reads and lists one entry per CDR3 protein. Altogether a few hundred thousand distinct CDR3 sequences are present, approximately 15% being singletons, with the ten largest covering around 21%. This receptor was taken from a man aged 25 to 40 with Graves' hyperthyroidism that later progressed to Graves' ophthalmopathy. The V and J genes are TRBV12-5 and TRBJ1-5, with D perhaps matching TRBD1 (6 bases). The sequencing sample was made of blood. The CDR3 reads CASGPGQYSNQPQHF. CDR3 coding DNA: TGTGCTAGTGGCCCCGGACAGTATAGCAATCAGCCCCAGCATTTT.